One and the same sample provided the 11 T cell receptor beta chains below, sequenced in a study of resident and recirculating memory T cells in vitiligo. The assay was immunoSEQ multiplex PCR, and TCRdb's table has in-frame clones only and misses some. This table has 70,000 to 75,000 clones, roughly nine tenths appearing once. Specimen: blood. The receptors originated from a male donor with vitiligo.

The chain combines TRBV9 with TRBJ1-3; 11 positions agree with TRBD1. This CDR3 spans 18 amino acids. V was pared by 0 bases and J by 2 bases, with 7 bases of the junction left unmatched. The germline V gene has CDR1 SGDLS and CDR2 YYNGEE. CDR3 amino acids: CASSVAHPGQGAGNTIYF. CDR3 nucleotides: TGTGCCAGCAGCGTAGCCCATCCGGGACAGGGGGCTGGAAACACCATATATTTT.

This chain links TRBV7-2 with TRBJ1-6, with 7 bases identical to TRBD1. Germline-derived CDR1 and CDR2 are SGHTA and FQGNSA. J was trimmed by 5 bases and V by 3 bases; bases with no gene match: 4. The CDR3 sequence is 15 residues long. In DNA form, the CDR3 reads TGTGCCAGCAGCTTTCCGGGACAGAATAATTCACCCCTCCACTTT. Protein product: CASSFPGQNNSPLHF.

The chain is built from TRBV19 and TRBJ2-7, with 9 nucleotides matching TRBD2. J lost 2 bases, V lost 3 bases, and 5 bases had no gene match. Germline V gene data show CDR1 as LNHDA and CDR2 as SQIVND (reference sequence). The CDR3 is 15 residues long. CDR3 in DNA: TGTGCCAGTAGTATTTCTAGCGGGGAGACCTACGAGCAGTACTTC. It yields the protein CASSISSGETYEQYF.

This sequence joins TRBV28 and TRBJ1-1, with 8 bases matching TRBD1. The CDR3 is 16 amino acids. Losses at the gene ends were 5 bases for V and 1 base for J; bases not matched to a gene: 9. CDR1 and CDR2 (germline): MDHEN, SYDVKM. CDR3 bases: TGTGCCAGCAGTCCGCGGACAGGGAAGCGGAACACTGAAGCTTTCTTT. It codes for CASSPRTGKRNTEAFF.

The chain joins TRBV11-1 to TRBJ2-5; TRBD2 aligns across 9 bases. J was trimmed by 4 bases and V by 7 bases; bases with no gene match: 10. This CDR3 comprises 15 residues. Germline CDR1 and CDR2: SGHAT and FQDESV (reference sequence). The CDR3 DNA is TGTGCCAGCACCCAGCGGGGGGAGATCGGAGAGACCCAGTACTTC. As protein: CASTQRGEIGETQYF.

V and J are TRBV29-1 and TRBJ1-3; weak D call: TRBD1 (5 bases). The CDR3 consists of 13 residues. The V gene lost 3 bases and the J gene lost 3 bases, with 9 bases spanning the gap. CDR1 is SQVTM and CDR2 is ANQGSEA in the germline V gene. The DNA of the CDR3 is TGCAGCGTTGAGGGGCTTGATGGAAACACCATATATTTT. Its translation: CSVEGLDGNTIYF.

This sequence joins TRBV27 and TRBJ2-4; TRBD2 matches at 14 bases. The CDR3 runs 18 residues. V lost 2 bases, J lost 0 bases, and 3 bases stayed unmatched. The V gene's germline CDR1 is MNHEY and CDR2 SMNVEV (reference sequence). CDR3 amino acids: CASSLGLAGGLAKNIQYF. CDR3 nucleotide sequence: TGTGCCAGCAGTTTAGGACTAGCGGGGGGCCTAGCCAAAAACATTCAGTACTTC.

The rearrangement uses TRBV5-1 and TRBJ1-6; 12 bases are shared with TRBD1. The CDR3 spans 18 residues. Germline CDR1 and CDR2: SGHRS and YFSETQ. V dropped 0 bases and J dropped 7; count of bases not matched to a gene: 8. DNA for the CDR3: TGCGCCAGCAGCTTGGCCGGGACAGGGGGCGTAGGGAATTCACCCCTCCACTTT. Its protein is CASSLAGTGGVGNSPLHF.

This sequence joins TRBV4-3 and TRBJ1-4; 7 bases fit TRBD1. The CDR3 is made up of 18 amino acids. Trimming cost V 0 bases and J 5 bases; bases outside gene matches: 12. Germline CDR1 LGHNA, CDR2 YSLEER. The CDR3 bases are TGCGCCAGCAGCCAAGATGTTTGGGACAGCATGGGGAATGAAAAACTGTTTTTT. Translation: CASSQDVWDSMGNEKLFF.

This clone was counted a single time. The genes are TRBV7-9 and TRBJ2-2; 8 bases are shared with TRBD1. The CDR3 runs to 18 residues. J was trimmed by 1 base and V by 2 bases; bases with no gene match: 9. Germline values: CDR1 SEHNR, CDR2 FQNEAQ (reference sequence). This CDR3 is CASSLSGTGPKNTGELFF. CDR3 DNA sequence: TGTGCCAGCAGCTTATCAGGGACAGGACCCAAGAACACCGGGGAGCTGTTTTTT.

V usage is TRBV5-4 and J usage is TRBJ2-7, with 10 nucleotides matching TRBD1. V lost 5 bases to trimming and J lost 5 bases; unmatched junction nucleotides: 7. This CDR3 has 14 amino acids. Germline CDR1 and CDR2: SGHNT and YYREEE (reference sequence). The CDR3 region has the DNA TGTGCCAGCAGGATACGGGACAGGGGTCACGAGCAGTACTTC. Its protein product is CASRIRDRGHEQYF.